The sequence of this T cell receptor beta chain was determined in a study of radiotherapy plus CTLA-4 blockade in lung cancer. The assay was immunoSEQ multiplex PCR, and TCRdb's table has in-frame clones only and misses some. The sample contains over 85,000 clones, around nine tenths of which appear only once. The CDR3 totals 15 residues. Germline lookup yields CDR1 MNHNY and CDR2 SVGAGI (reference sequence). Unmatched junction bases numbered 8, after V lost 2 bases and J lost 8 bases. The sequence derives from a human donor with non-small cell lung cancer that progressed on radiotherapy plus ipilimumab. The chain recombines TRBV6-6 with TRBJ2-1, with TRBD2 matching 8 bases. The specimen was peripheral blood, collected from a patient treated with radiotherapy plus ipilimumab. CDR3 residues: CASSYGGTSAHEQFF. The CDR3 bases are TGTGCCAGCAGTTACGGCGGGACTAGTGCCCATGAGCAGTTCTTC.